Below, one T cell receptor (beta chain) is given with its context. Antigen specificity is unknown. This specimen comes from a study of cytomegalovirus exposure and HLA in healthy donors. Whole-study findings and limits: Prior analysis indicated that the majority of TCR beta V segments exhibited productivity approximately 87% or approximately 30% of the time.

V shed 2 bases, J shed 5 bases, and the junction held 5 bases outside the gene matches. CDR1 SGHTA and CDR2 FQGTGA come from the germline V gene. CDR3 length: 15 residues. The PCR was carried out with 60 Vbeta primers and 13 Jbeta primers. Only in-frame clones appear in the TCRdb table, and some are missing; sequencing was by immunoSEQ multiplex PCR. The sample consists of about 130,000 clones, approximately 79% of them appearing once. Sequencing was carried out using PBMCs. The chain is built from TRBV7-3 and TRBJ2-4, with TRBD1 matching 8 bases. The TCR originated in a middle-aged man in good health and CMV-seropositive. CDR3 DNA: TGTGCCAGCAGCTTAGAGGGGACAGGCGAAAACATTCAGTACTTC. It is translated as CASSLEGTGENIQYF.